The 30 T cell receptor beta chains given below trace back to one sample, sequenced in a study of T-cell reconstitution after alpha-beta-depleted transplantation in children. The TCRbeta library incorporated unique molecular identifiers. TCRdb reanalysed the PCR reads using MiXCR and keeps one entry per CDR3 protein. The sample carries roughly 150,000 distinct CDR3 sequences, 11% recorded once. This material consisted of PBMCs, taken before TCRalphabeta/CD19-depleted stem cell transplant. These receptors all come from a boy between 2 and 10 years old with acute myeloid leukemia, due to receive a stem cell transplant.

This clonotype showed up many times. The chain couples TRBV12-3 or TRBV12-4 to TRBJ2-1, with D maybe TRBD2 (6 bases). Trimming took off 7 bases at V and 0 bases at J, with 13 bases between the two ends. This CDR3 spans 15 amino acids. The CDR3 region is CASNRDSSSYNEQFF. CDR3 nucleotides: TGTGCCAGCAACCGGGACTCCAGCTCCTACAATGAGCAGTTCTTC.

With regard to this clonotype: An end of the junction differs from the germline gene, which may be a read error. The chain uses TRBV5-1 and TRBJ2-1; 15 positions agree with TRBD2. This CDR3 is built from 16 residues. Germline assignment: CDR1 SGHRS and CDR2 YFSETQ. For the CDR3, the DNA is TGCGTCAGCAGCCCCGGAGGGACTAGCGGGAGGATAGAGCAGTTCTTC. The encoded protein is CVSSPGGTSGRIEQFF.

A word on this clonotype: One junction end disagrees with the germline gene, perhaps due to a read error. The chain couples TRBV20-1 to TRBJ2-6; no clear D gene. Per germline, CDR1 DFQATT and CDR2 SNEGSKA (reference sequence). The CDR3 spans 17 residues. CDR3 residues: CCAVGIEPRAGANVLTF. The DNA for the CDR3 is TGCTGTGCTGTCGGCATCGAGCCCCGGGCTGGGGCCAACGTCCTGACTTTC.

In its sample, this clonotype was seen many times. The chain employs TRBV20-1 and TRBJ2-3; perhaps TRBD1 as D (5 bases). Germline V gene lookup returns CDR1 DFQATT and CDR2 SNEGSKA (reference sequence). This CDR3 spans 11 amino acids. CDR3 amino acids: CRTTGLDTQYF. Written as DNA, the CDR3 is TGCAGAACCACAGGATTGGATACGCAGTATTTT.

This clonotype was found many times. The chain couples TRBV13 to TRBJ2-7; a weak D match, TRBD2 (5 bases). The CDR3 sequence is 13 residues long. Per germline, CDR1 PRHDT and CDR2 FYEKMQ (reference sequence). Trimming pared 5 bases from V and 2 bases from J, leaving 10 bases between. The CDR3 here is CASSLRGPYEQYV. Written as DNA, the CDR3 is TGTGCCAGCAGCCTTCGCGGGCCCTACGAGCAGTACGTC.

This clonotype was recorded many times. The V call is TRBV12-3 or TRBV12-4, the J call TRBJ1-5; the match to TRBD1 covers 9 bases. V gave up 5 bases and J gave up 4 bases; unmatched junction bases: 12. This CDR3 has 17 residues. CDR3 region: CASSPTPDRGNNQPQHF. In DNA form, the CDR3 reads TGTGCCAGCAGTCCCACTCCTGACAGGGGGAATAATCAGCCCCAGCATTTT.

This clonotype has only a few counts. The chain joins TRBV19 to TRBJ2-1; D ambiguous. The CDR3 totals 13 residues. V gave up 3 bases and J gave up 10 bases, with 13 bases separating them. Germline-derived CDR1 and CDR2 are LNHDA and SQIVND (reference sequence). The CDR3 DNA is TGTGCCAGTAGTATTAGTGGGTTTGGGGAGCAGTTCTTC. Its translation is CASSISGFGEQFF.

In this sample, this clonotype turned up many times. The chain combines TRBV20-1 with TRBJ2-3; D unclear. The CDR3 is 12 amino acids. V was pared by 3 bases and J by 2 bases, with 6 bases between. Germline V gene sequence: CDR1 DFQATT, CDR2 SNEGSKA (reference sequence). This CDR3 reads CSARGSTDTQYF. The CDR3 region has the DNA TGCAGTGCTAGGGGTTCCACAGATACGCAGTATTTT.

This clonotype was counted ten times or more. The chain employs TRBV7-3 and TRBJ2-3, with D possibly being TRBD1 (6 bases). The V and J ends lost 5 bases and 0 bases respectively, with 18 bases between them. CDR3 size: 17 residues. CDR1 is SGHTA and CDR2 is FQGTGA in the germline V gene. The CDR3 sequence: CASSPIPQGRSTDTQYF. CDR3 nucleotide sequence: TGTGCCAGCAGCCCGATTCCACAGGGCCGAAGCACAGATACGCAGTATTTT.

This clonotype was seen repeatedly, ten times or more. This chain connects TRBV5-6 to TRBJ2-7, with D possibly matching TRBD1 (6 bases). Germline V gives CDR1 SGHDT, CDR2 YYEEEE. V was trimmed by 4 bases and J by 5 bases, leaving 22 bases between them. This CDR3 has 16 amino acids. In DNA form, the CDR3 reads TGTGCCAGCAGCACTACTTACGAGGGGGAGAAAGACGAGCAGTACGTC. It codes for CASSTTYEGEKDEQYV.

This clonotype showed up many times. The chain recombines TRBV20-1 with TRBJ2-3, with 8 positions matching TRBD2. V lost 6 bases to trimming and J lost 5 bases; unmatched junction nucleotides: 13. This CDR3 is built from 15 residues. Germline V gene lookup returns CDR1 DFQATT and CDR2 SNEGSKA (reference sequence). The CDR3 coding sequence is TGCAGTGCCTGGCTTTCGGGAGGGCGAGGAGATACGCAGTATTTT. It translates to CSAWLSGGRGDTQYF.

This clonotype appeared many times. The rearrangement joins TRBV28 to TRBJ1-1; TRBD1 agrees at 7 bases. The CDR3 covers 14 residues. The germline gives CDR1 MDHEN, CDR2 SYDVKM. The J segment lost 6 bases and the V segment lost 6 bases, leaving 10 bases of the junction unmatched. CDR3 in amino acids: CASSIRQGRSEAFF. The DNA of the CDR3 is TGTGCCAGCAGCATCAGACAGGGAAGGTCTGAAGCTTTCTTT.

This clonotype was seen repeatedly, ten times or more. V and J are TRBV11-2 and TRBJ2-7, with 8 bases fitting TRBD1. Germline lookup yields CDR1 SGHAT and CDR2 FQNNGV. J was trimmed by 4 bases and V by 0 bases; bases with no gene match: 11. CDR3 size: 17 residues. The CDR3 reads CASSLEARGHLWYEQYF. CDR3 nucleotide sequence: TGTGCCAGCAGCTTAGAGGCCAGGGGGCATCTTTGGTACGAGCAGTACTTC.

This clonotype was observed many times. The V call is TRBV24-1, the J call TRBJ1-1, with no clear D. Trimming removed 4 bases at V and 8 bases at J, with 28 bases between. This CDR3 is built from 18 residues. Per the germline V gene, CDR1 is KGHDR and CDR2 is SFDVKD. Here the CDR3 reads CATSDPRREGMPGGEAFF. The CDR3 DNA is TGTGCCACCAGTGACCCCAGGCGAGAAGGAATGCCAGGCGGAGAAGCTTTCTTT.

The sample holds many counts of this clonotype. The chain combines TRBV5-1 with TRBJ2-5, with D possibly being TRBD2 (5 bases). The length of the CDR3 is 17 residues. V lost 0 bases and J lost 2, with 17 bases in between. Germline V lookup: CDR1 SGHRS, CDR2 YFSETQ. CDR3 sequence: CASSLAVGWENQETQYF. CDR3 in DNA: TGCGCCAGCAGCTTGGCCGTGGGGTGGGAGAATCAAGAGACCCAGTACTTC.

This clonotype occurred many times. The CDR3 is CASSLDLGGLPRFF. DNA of the CDR3: TGTGCCAGCAGTCTGGACCTTGGAGGCCTCCCTCGGTTCTTC. The chain carries TRBV6-4 and TRBJ2-1, with D possibly being TRBD2 (5 bases). The V gene's germline CDR1 is MRHNA and CDR2 SNTAGT. Trimming took off 5 bases at V and 15 bases at J, with 23 bases between the two ends. This CDR3 region has 14 residues.

This clonotype was seen many times. The chain recombines TRBV4-2 with TRBJ1-2; D remains ambiguous. The germline V gene encodes CDR1 LGHNA and CDR2 YNFKEQ. Trimming shortened V by 0 bases and J by 3 bases, and 14 bases separated the two germline ends. The CDR3 has 16 residues. The CDR3 DNA sequence: TGTGCCAGCAGCCAAGATCCGGGTCCGGACCACTATGGCTACACCTTC. Encoded protein: CASSQDPGPDHYGYTF.

This clonotype occurred many times. The V call is TRBV12-3 or TRBV12-4, the J call TRBJ2-3; 12 bases match TRBD2. V was pared by 7 bases and J by 9 bases, with 14 bases of the junction left unmatched. The CDR3 loop spans 16 amino acids. In nucleotides, the CDR3 is TGTGCCAGCACCATAGGACTAGCGGGGTTAGTCCAGACGCAGTATTTT. It codes for CASTIGLAGLVQTQYF.

This clonotype showed up many times. The genes are TRBV18 and TRBJ1-1; D possibly corresponds to TRBD1 (5 bases). CDR1 KGHSH and CDR2 LQKENI come from the germline V gene. Deletions cut 2 bases from V and 11 bases from J, with 18 bases between. The CDR3 length is 14 residues. This chain's CDR3 is CASSPSSGIEKAFF. In DNA form, the CDR3 reads TGTGCCAGCTCACCATCATCAGGGATTGAAAAGGCTTTCTTT. Supplemented by reference TRBV18 and TRBJ1-1, the full variable domain reads NAGVMQNPRHLVRRRGQEARLRCSPMKGHSHVYWYRQLPEEGLKFMVYLQKENIIDESGMPKERFSAEFPKEGPSILRIQQVVRGDSAAYFCASSPSSGIEKAFFGQGTRLTVV.

This clonotype was counted at least ten times. The rearrangement links TRBV7-8 to TRBJ2-1; D not resolved. This CDR3 contains 14 residues. With 1 base removed from V and 0 bases from J, the gap between germline ends came to 4 bases. The V gene's germline CDR1 is SGHVS and CDR2 FQNEAQ. The CDR3, as DNA: TGTGCCAGCAGCTTAGTAAACTCCTACAATGAGCAGTTCTTC. This sequence encodes CASSLVNSYNEQFF.

This clonotype was seen at least ten times. V and J are TRBV29-1 and TRBJ1-2; 7 nucleotides match TRBD1. This CDR3 has 16 residues. Germline CDR1 SQVTM, CDR2 ANQGSEA. J lost 0 bases, V lost 4 bases, and 11 bases had no gene match. The CDR3 protein is CSVGYKGGSTNYGYTF. The CDR3 DNA follows: TGCAGCGTTGGATATAAAGGGGGCTCGACTAACTATGGCTACACCTTC.

In its sample, this clonotype was seen many times. The chain has TRBV5-5 and TRBJ2-5; D unresolved. This CDR3 region has 11 residues. Between the trimmed V and J ends, which lost 3 bases and 7 bases, there was a span of 7 bases. From germline, CDR1 is SGHKS and CDR2 YYEKEE (reference sequence). CDR3 coding DNA: TGTGCCAGCAGCTCCCTCCGGACCCAGTACTTC. Translation: CASSSLRTQYF.

This clonotype was detected ten times or more. The chain is built from TRBV6-5 and TRBJ2-7, with D unclear. The CDR3 loop spans 14 amino acids. Germline loops: CDR1 MNHEY, CDR2 SVGAGI. Trimming took off 2 bases at V and 4 bases at J, with 12 bases between the two ends. The DNA of the CDR3 is TGTGCCAGCAGTTACGGAATGGAGCTGTACGAGCAGTACTTC. Protein product: CASSYGMELYEQYF.

This clonotype occurred many times. J is TRBJ2-2 and V is TRBV6-1; 16 bases map to TRBD2. This CDR3 has 18 residues. The germline V gene has CDR1 MNHNS and CDR2 SASEGT. V was clipped by 4 bases and J by 6 bases; unmatched bases: 8. The CDR3 DNA sequence: TGTGCCAGCAGTGTCCCGGGACTAGCGGGGGGGCCCCCCGGGGAGCTGTTTTTT. Translated: CASSVPGLAGGPPGELFF.

This clonotype was observed at least ten times. The J gene is TRBJ2-1, the V gene TRBV20-1; the D is unclear. The CDR3 sequence is 14 residues long. The V end lost 7 bases, the J end lost 4 bases, and 17 bases lay between the germline ends. Per the germline V gene, CDR1 is DFQATT and CDR2 is SNEGSKA (reference sequence). In nucleotides, the CDR3 is TGCAGTGTGTTCGTAGGGTTGGAATACAATGAGCAGTTCTTC. The encoded protein is CSVFVGLEYNEQFF.

Regarding this clonotype: A much larger clonotype is one base distant, so this may be a read error. This chain joins TRBV5-1 and TRBJ2-7; D possibly corresponds to TRBD2 (6 bases). This CDR3 spans 17 amino acids. Trimming left V 7 bases short and J 4 bases short, with 27 bases between. CDR1 is SGHRS, CDR2 YFSETQ, per germline. CDR3 region: CASGPFVAQREAYEQYF. DNA of the CDR3: TGCGCCAGCGGCCCCTTTGTAGCGCAAAGGGAGGCTTACGAGCAGTACTTC.

This clonotype was counted at least ten times. This sequence joins TRBV15 and TRBJ2-3; 11 nucleotides match TRBD2. V lost 0 bases, J lost 3 bases, and 5 bases stayed unmatched. The germline CDR1 and CDR2 sequences are LNHNV and YYDKDF (reference sequence). This CDR3 comprises 17 residues. For the CDR3, the DNA is TGTGCCACCAGCAGAGACGTACTAGCGGGAGATACAGATACGCAGTATTTT. Encoded protein: CATSRDVLAGDTDTQYF.

This clonotype was observed a handful of times. The chain joins TRBV18 to TRBJ2-2, with D unclear. The CDR3 sequence is 13 residues long. Germline assignment: CDR1 KGHSH and CDR2 LQKENI. Trimming cost V 4 bases and J 1 base, with 4 bases left between them. DNA of the CDR3: TGTGCCAGCTCACGAAAGAACACCGGGGAGCTGTTTTTT. Amino acids: CASSRKNTGELFF. The whole variable domain, filled in from reference TRBV18 and TRBJ2-2, reads NAGVMQNPRHLVRRRGQEARLRCSPMKGHSHVYWYRQLPEEGLKFMVYLQKENIIDESGMPKERFSAEFPKEGPSILRIQQVVRGDSAAYFCASSRKNTGELFFGEGSRLTVL.

At least ten counts were recorded for this clonotype. The CDR3 sequence is CASSLGRVGNTIYF. In DNA, the CDR3 is TGTGCCAGCAGCTTAGGCAGGGTGGGAAACACCATATATTTT. This chain joins TRBV7-2 and TRBJ1-3; weak D call: TRBD1 (5 bases). The CDR3 is 14 residues long. Trimming took off 1 base at V and 4 bases at J, with 8 bases between the two ends. Germline V gene data show CDR1 as SGHTA and CDR2 as FQGNSA.

This clonotype turned up a few times. The chain uses TRBV5-1 and TRBJ2-3; D call uncertain. Between the trimmed V and J ends, which lost 4 bases and 3 bases, there was a span of 18 bases. The CDR3 totals 16 residues. Germline values: CDR1 SGHRS, CDR2 YFSETQ. The CDR3 bases are TGCGCCAGCAGCCTTGCTTCTATCGGGTTAACAGATACGCAGTATTTT. This codes for CASSLASIGLTDTQYF.